The 21 T cell receptor beta chains below all came from one sample that was sequenced in a study of early T cells in non-severe SARS-CoV-2 infection. TCRdb redid the calling of the 5' RACE reads with MiXCR, one entry per CDR3 protein. The sample comprises 45,000 to 55,000 distinct CDR3 sequences, roughly 13% of which are singletons, and 10% rests with the top ten. Sequencing was performed on whole blood. The receptors here all came from an adult who was a healthcare worker with PCR-confirmed SARS-CoV-2 infection or an uninfected control (not recorded which).

The gene calls are TRBV4-1 and TRBJ2-7, with 8 bases fitting TRBD1. The V gene's germline CDR1 is MGHRA and CDR2 YSYEKL. The CDR3 has 14 residues. The V segment lost 0 bases and the J segment 4 bases; nucleotides outside the gene matches: 2. The DNA of the CDR3 is TGCGCCAGCAGCCAAGAGGACAGGGAGTACGAGCAGTACTTC. It codes for CASSQEDREYEQYF.

The rearrangement links TRBV7-2 to TRBJ2-4, with 8 bases lining up with TRBD2. The CDR3 runs to 16 residues. Germline CDR1 reads SGHTA; CDR2 reads FQGNSA. V lost 3 bases to trimming and J lost 5 bases; unmatched junction nucleotides: 9. The CDR3 DNA sequence: TGTGCCAGCAGCTTCGGAAGCGGGGGACGGGAAAACATTCAGTACTTC. It yields the protein CASSFGSGGRENIQYF.

The chain uses TRBV4-1 and TRBJ2-4; maybe TRBD2 (6 bases). Trimming stripped 3 bases from V and 1 base from J, with 19 bases between. Germline assignment: CDR1 MGHRA and CDR2 YSYEKL. There are 18 residues in the CDR3. DNA for the CDR3: TGCGCCAGCAGCCAGTCTTCTTGGCGGGATAGGGCCAAAAACATTCAGTACTTC. It encodes CASSQSSWRDRAKNIQYF.

In this sample, this clonotype turned up many times. This rearrangement joins TRBV28 to TRBJ2-7; D not certain. Trimming removed 7 bases from V and 2 bases from J, with 6 bases in between. This CDR3 is built from 11 residues. Germline V gene data show CDR1 as MDHEN and CDR2 as SYDVKM. The CDR3 nucleotides read TGTGCCAGCACCGGGCCCTACGAGCAGTACTTC. Its protein is CASTGPYEQYF.

The rearrangement links TRBV5-1 to TRBJ1-5; D possibly corresponds to TRBD1 (6 bases). This CDR3 spans 13 amino acids. V gave up 3 bases and J gave up 3 bases, with 7 bases separating them. The V gene's germline CDR1 is SGHRS and CDR2 YFSETQ. CDR3 sequence: CASSWDINQPQHF. The DNA of the CDR3 is TGCGCCAGCAGCTGGGACATCAATCAGCCCCAGCATTTT.

This clonotype has at least ten counts. The chain combines TRBV24-1 with TRBJ2-5, with D uncertain. The CDR3 contains 11 residues. Between the trimmed V and J ends, which lost 4 bases and 13 bases, there was a span of 12 bases. Germline-derived CDR1 and CDR2 are KGHDR and SFDVKD. CDR3: CATSENEEWYF. CDR3 sequence (DNA): TGTGCCACCAGTGAGAACGAGGAGTGGTACTTC.

V gene TRBV6-6 combines with J gene TRBJ2-7; TRBD1 agrees at 7 bases. The CDR3 has 14 amino acids. CDR1 MNHNY and CDR2 SVGAGI come from the germline V gene (reference sequence). Trimming at V came to 10 bases and at J to 4 bases, leaving 13 bases not matched to a gene. For the CDR3, the DNA is TGTGCCACTTTAGGGGGACAGTCGCATTACGAGCAGTACTTC. Translation gives CATLGGQSHYEQYF.

The J gene is TRBJ2-2, the V gene TRBV27, with D uncertain. CDR1 is MNHEY, CDR2 SMNVEV, per germline (reference sequence). The CDR3 extends over 16 amino acids. V was trimmed by 5 bases and J by 5 bases, leaving 18 bases between them. The CDR3 DNA follows: TGTGCCAGCAGTCGGGCCCCGGACGGTGGGACCGGGGAGCTGTTTTTT. It yields the protein CASSRAPDGGTGELFF.

This clonotype was counted between two and nine times. This sequence joins TRBV19 and TRBJ1-2, with D unresolved. Per germline, CDR1 LNHDA and CDR2 SQIVND (reference sequence). V dropped 4 bases and J dropped 7 bases, with 19 bases sitting between them. This CDR3 spans 15 amino acids. The CDR3 DNA reads TGTGCCAGTAGTAGTTGGGCAGCCGAACTCTCTGGCTACACCTTC. This gives the protein CASSSWAAELSGYTF.

This clonotype was counted ten times or more. The chain is built from TRBV12-3 or TRBV12-4 and TRBJ1-6; D not resolved. Trimming took off 4 bases at V and 10 bases at J, with 11 bases between the two ends. The CDR3 is made up of 13 amino acids. The CDR3 protein is CASSSPGDSPLHF. DNA of the CDR3: TGTGCCAGCAGTTCTCCGGGAGACTCACCCCTCCACTTT.

Many counts were recorded for this clonotype. This chain connects TRBV29-1 to TRBJ1-1; 9 bases agree with TRBD1. V was clipped by 0 bases and J by 4 bases; unmatched bases: 3. Germline-derived CDR1 and CDR2 are SQVTM and ANQGSEA. The CDR3 consists of 14 residues. In DNA form, the CDR3 reads TGCAGCGTTGAAGAACAGGGGGCCGGCACTGAAGCTTTCTTT. This encodes CSVEEQGAGTEAFF.

This clonotype appeared many times. The chain recombines TRBV12-3 or TRBV12-4 with TRBJ1-3, with D possibly matching TRBD1 (5 bases). The CDR3 length is 13 residues. V dropped 6 bases and J dropped 2 bases, with 8 bases sitting between them. CDR3 sequence (DNA): TGTGCCAGCAGGAGGGGACCTGGAAACACCATATATTTT. Encoded protein: CASRRGPGNTIYF.

This clonotype was recorded a few times. V usage is TRBV28 and J usage is TRBJ2-3, with D perhaps TRBD2 (6 bases). The CDR3 contains 14 residues. Germline V gene data show CDR1 as MDHEN and CDR2 as SYDVKM. V shed 5 bases and J shed 2 bases, with 11 bases lying between them. CDR3 amino acids: CASSLAFSTDTQYF. The CDR3 DNA sequence: TGTGCCAGCAGTCTAGCGTTCTCCACAGATACGCAGTATTTT.

This clonotype was picked up many times. The gene calls are TRBV2 and TRBJ1-6; D is unresolved. This CDR3 spans 10 amino acids. Germline values: CDR1 SNHLY, CDR2 FYNNEI. Trimming left V 1 base short and J 15 bases short, with 4 bases between. Written as DNA, the CDR3 is TGTGCCAGCAGTGAAGGTGGCCTCCACTTT. Translation gives CASSEGGLHF. The full variable domain, completed using reference TRBV2 and TRBJ1-6, is EPEVTQTPSHQVTQMGQEVILRCVPISNHLYFYWYRQILGQKVEFLVSFYNNEISEKSEIFDDQFSVERPDGSNFTLKIRSTKLEDSAMYFCASSEGGLHFGNGTRLTVT.

The V gene is TRBV29-1, the J gene TRBJ2-3, with D perhaps given as TRBD1 or TRBD2 (5 bases each). CDR3 length: 13 residues. Germline CDR1 is SQVTM and CDR2 is ANQGSEA. V lost 6 bases and J 4 bases, leaving 14 bases between the germline ends. The CDR3 here is CSVSRGRADTQYF. The CDR3 coding sequence is TGCAGCGTATCTCGGGGCAGGGCAGATACGCAGTATTTT.

This clonotype was recorded at least ten times. The genes are TRBV12-3 or TRBV12-4 and TRBJ2-7; TRBD1 matches 11 bases. This CDR3 has 13 residues. V gave up 4 bases and J gave up 6 bases; unmatched junction bases: 2. The CDR3 nucleotides read TGTGCCAGCAGTTCCGGGACAGGGGGCGAGCAGTACTTC. Amino acids: CASSSGTGGEQYF.

This clonotype was found many times. The chain recombines TRBV18 with TRBJ2-7, with 11 bases lining up with TRBD1. Unmatched junction bases numbered 9, after V lost 6 bases and J lost 5 bases. The length of the CDR3 is 15 residues. Germline V gene data show CDR1 as KGHSH and CDR2 as LQKENI. The CDR3 loop reads CASSRAGQGADEQYF. The CDR3 region has the DNA TGTGCCAGCTCCCGGGCCGGACAGGGGGCGGACGAGCAGTACTTC.

This clonotype was seen repeatedly, ten times or more. The gene calls are TRBV12-3 or TRBV12-4 and TRBJ2-1, with 8 bases fitting TRBD2. This CDR3 is 14 amino acids long. The J segment lost 6 bases and the V segment lost 7 bases, leaving 8 bases of the junction unmatched. The CDR3 region has the DNA TGTGCCAGCACTCCCCGGGAGGGGACCAATGAGCAGTTCTTC. It yields the protein CASTPREGTNEQFF.

This clonotype was seen only a few times. V and J are TRBV30 and TRBJ1-3; D uncertain. CDR1 and CDR2 from the germline V gene are GTSNPN and SVGIG (reference sequence). V was pared by 3 bases and J by 8 bases, with 14 bases between. CDR3 length: 13 amino acids. The CDR3 reads CAWSLQRYDTIYF. Here the CDR3 DNA reads TGTGCCTGGAGCCTACAGCGATATGACACCATATATTTT.

The chain recombines TRBV5-1 with TRBJ2-7; D is perhaps TRBD1 (6 bases). V was shortened by 2 bases and J by 5 bases, with 14 bases between the two germline ends. CDR3 length: 14 amino acids. Germline CDR1 SGHRS, CDR2 YFSETQ. CDR3 sequence reads: CASSFVYRANEQYF. As DNA, the CDR3 is TGCGCCAGCAGCTTTGTCTACAGGGCTAACGAGCAGTACTTC.

There are a few counts of this clonotype. V and J are TRBV4-1 and TRBJ1-1; D is perhaps TRBD1 (6 bases). The CDR3 covers 16 residues. CDR1 is MGHRA, CDR2 YSYEKL, per germline. Trimming left V 2 bases short and J 0 bases short, with 13 bases between. The CDR3 sequence: CASSQQEGVLNTEAFF. The CDR3 coding sequence is TGCGCCAGCAGCCAACAGGAGGGGGTATTGAACACTGAAGCTTTCTTT.